This T cell receptor (beta chain) originates from a study of T-cell memory formation after mild COVID-19. TCRdb analysed the 5' RACE reads with MiXCR anew, one entry per CDR3 protein. The data show around 430,000 distinct CDR3 sequences, with around a sixth seen just once and about 22% held by the top ten. This CDR3 has 11 residues. From germline, CDR1 is DFQATT and CDR2 SNEGSKA (reference sequence). Trimming pared 2 bases from V and 5 bases from J, leaving 6 bases between. A note on this clonotype: The antigen remains undetermined.

Findings and caveats of the study: Pre-infection memory already had some responding clones, implying cross-reactive memory joined. Researchers report contracting CD4+ clones mostly in CM and EM, with CD8+ clones in EMRA.

This receptor was obtained from a man younger than 35 who had mild COVID-19 (a few samples of this study predate the infection). Cell type and time point are not known. Sequencing was carried out using PBMCs or a T cell subset sorted from them (not recorded which). This sequence joins TRBV20-1 and TRBJ2-5; no reliable D call. The CDR3 coding sequence is TGCAGTGCTAGACTGATGGAGACCCAGTACTTC. It encodes CSARLMETQYF.